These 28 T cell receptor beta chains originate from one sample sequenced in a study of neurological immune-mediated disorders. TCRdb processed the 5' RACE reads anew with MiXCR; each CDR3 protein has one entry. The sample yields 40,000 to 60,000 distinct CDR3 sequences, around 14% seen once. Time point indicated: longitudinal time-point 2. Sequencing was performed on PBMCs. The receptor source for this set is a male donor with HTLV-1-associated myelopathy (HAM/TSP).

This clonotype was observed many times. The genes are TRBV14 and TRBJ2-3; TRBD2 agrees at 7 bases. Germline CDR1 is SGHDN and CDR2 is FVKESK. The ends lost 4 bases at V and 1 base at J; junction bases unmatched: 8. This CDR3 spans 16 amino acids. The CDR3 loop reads CASSPGPGLRTDTQYF. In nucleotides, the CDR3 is TGTGCCAGCAGCCCCGGGCCGGGACTACGCACAGATACGCAGTATTTT.

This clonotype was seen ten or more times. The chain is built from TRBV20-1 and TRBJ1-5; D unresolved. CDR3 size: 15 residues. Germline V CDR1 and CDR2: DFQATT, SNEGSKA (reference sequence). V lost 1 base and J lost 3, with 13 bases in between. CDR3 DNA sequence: TGCAGTGCTAGAGTGTTACAAGCCTCCAATCAGCCCCAGCATTTT. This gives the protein CSARVLQASNQPQHF.

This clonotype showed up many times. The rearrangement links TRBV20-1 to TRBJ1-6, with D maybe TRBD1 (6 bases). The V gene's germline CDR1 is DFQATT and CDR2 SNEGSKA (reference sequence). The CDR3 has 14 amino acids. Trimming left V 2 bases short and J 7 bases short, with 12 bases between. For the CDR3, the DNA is TGCAGTGCTAGAAGGACAGAAAAGAATTCACCCCTCCACTTT. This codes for CSARRTEKNSPLHF.

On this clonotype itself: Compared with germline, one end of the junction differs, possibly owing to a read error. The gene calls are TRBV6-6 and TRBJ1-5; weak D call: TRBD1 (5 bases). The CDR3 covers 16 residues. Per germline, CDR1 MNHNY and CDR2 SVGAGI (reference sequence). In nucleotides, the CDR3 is TGTGCCAGCAGTTACTCCGGAGGGGATAGCAATCAGCCCCTGCATTTT. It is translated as CASSYSGGDSNQPLHF.

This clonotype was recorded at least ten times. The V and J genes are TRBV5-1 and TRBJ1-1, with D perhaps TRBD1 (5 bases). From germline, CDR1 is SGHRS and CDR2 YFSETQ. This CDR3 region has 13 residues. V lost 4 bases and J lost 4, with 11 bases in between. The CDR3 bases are TGCGCCAGCAGCGGGCAGGGTACCACTGAAGCTTTCTTT. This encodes CASSGQGTTEAFF.

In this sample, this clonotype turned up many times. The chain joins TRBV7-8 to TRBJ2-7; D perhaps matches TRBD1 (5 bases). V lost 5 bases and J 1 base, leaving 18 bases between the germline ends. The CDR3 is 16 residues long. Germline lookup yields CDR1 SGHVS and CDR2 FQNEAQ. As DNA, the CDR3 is TGTGCCAGCAGCCCCATGGGGCAGGGTAGGTCCTACGAGCAGTACTTC. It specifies CASSPMGQGRSYEQYF. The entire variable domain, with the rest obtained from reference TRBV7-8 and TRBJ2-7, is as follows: GAGVSQSPRYKVAKRGQDVALRCDPISGHVSLFWYQQALGQGPEFLTYFQNEAQLDKSGLPSDRFFAERPEGSVSTLKIQRTQQEDSAVYLCASSPMGQGRSYEQYFGPGTRLTVT.

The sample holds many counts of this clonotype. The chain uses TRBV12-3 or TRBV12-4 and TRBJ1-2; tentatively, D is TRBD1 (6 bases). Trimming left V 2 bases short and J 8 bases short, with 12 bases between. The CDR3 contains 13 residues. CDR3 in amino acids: CASSLKGVRGYTF. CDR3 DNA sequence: TGTGCCAGCAGTTTAAAGGGGGTTAGGGGCTACACCTTC.

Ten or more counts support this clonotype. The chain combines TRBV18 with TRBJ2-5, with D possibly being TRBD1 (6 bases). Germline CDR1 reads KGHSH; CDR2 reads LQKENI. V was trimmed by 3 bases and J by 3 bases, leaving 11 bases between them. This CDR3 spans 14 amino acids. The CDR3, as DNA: TGTGCCAGCTCACCTTTGGCAGGGGAAGAGACCCAGTACTTC. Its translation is CASSPLAGEETQYF.

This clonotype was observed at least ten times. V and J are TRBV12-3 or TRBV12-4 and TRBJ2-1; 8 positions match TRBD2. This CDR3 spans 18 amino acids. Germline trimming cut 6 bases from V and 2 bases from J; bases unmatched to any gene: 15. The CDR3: CASRTPSRGGRPYNEQFF. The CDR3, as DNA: TGTGCCAGCAGAACCCCCAGCCGCGGGGGGCGCCCCTACAATGAGCAGTTCTTC.

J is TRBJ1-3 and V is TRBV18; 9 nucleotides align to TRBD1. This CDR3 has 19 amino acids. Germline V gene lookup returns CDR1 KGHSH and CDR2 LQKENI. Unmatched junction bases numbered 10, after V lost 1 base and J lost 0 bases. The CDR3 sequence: CASSPLFVTGGLSGNTIYF. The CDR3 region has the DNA TGTGCCAGCTCACCACTGTTCGTGACAGGGGGACTCTCTGGAAACACCATATATTTT.

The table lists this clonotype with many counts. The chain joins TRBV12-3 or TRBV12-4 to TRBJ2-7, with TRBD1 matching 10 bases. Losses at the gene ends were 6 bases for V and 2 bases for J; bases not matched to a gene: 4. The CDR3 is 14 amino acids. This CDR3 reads CASSLDRGAYEQYF. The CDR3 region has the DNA TGTGCCAGCAGCCTGGACAGGGGGGCCTACGAGCAGTACTTC.

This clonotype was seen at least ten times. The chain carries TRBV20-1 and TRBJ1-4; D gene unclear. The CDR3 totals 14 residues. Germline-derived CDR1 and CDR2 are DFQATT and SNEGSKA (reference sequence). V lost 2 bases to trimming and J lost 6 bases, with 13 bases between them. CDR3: CSARSTGDYEKLFF. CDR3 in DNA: TGCAGTGCTAGAAGCACCGGCGATTATGAAAAACTGTTTTTT.

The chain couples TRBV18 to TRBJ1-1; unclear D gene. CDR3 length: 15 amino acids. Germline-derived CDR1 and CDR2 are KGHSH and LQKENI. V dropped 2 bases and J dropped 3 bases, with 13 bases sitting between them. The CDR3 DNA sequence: TGTGCCAGCTCACCATCGGCAGTGGAGCACACTGAAGCTTTCTTT. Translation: CASSPSAVEHTEAFF. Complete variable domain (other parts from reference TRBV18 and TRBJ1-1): NAGVMQNPRHLVRRRGQEARLRCSPMKGHSHVYWYRQLPEEGLKFMVYLQKENIIDESGMPKERFSAEFPKEGPSILRIQQVVRGDSAAYFCASSPSAVEHTEAFFGQGTRLTVV.

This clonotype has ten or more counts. CDR3 sequence reads: CASSLGRSGDTQYF. The CDR3 DNA sequence: TGTGCCAGCAGCTTGGGCCGGTCGGGGGATACGCAGTATTTT. This rearrangement joins TRBV5-4 to TRBJ2-3; tentatively, D is TRBD2 (5 bases). The CDR3 consists of 14 residues. Germline V CDR1 and CDR2: SGHNT, YYREEE (reference sequence). Trimming cost V 0 bases and J 6 bases, with 11 bases left between them.

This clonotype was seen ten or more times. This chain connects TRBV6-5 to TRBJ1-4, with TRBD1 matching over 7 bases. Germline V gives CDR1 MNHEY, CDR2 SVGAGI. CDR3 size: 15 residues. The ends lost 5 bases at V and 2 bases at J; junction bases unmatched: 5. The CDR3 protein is CASSATGATNEKLFF. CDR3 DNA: TGTGCCAGCAGTGCAACAGGGGCGACTAATGAAAAACTGTTTTTT.

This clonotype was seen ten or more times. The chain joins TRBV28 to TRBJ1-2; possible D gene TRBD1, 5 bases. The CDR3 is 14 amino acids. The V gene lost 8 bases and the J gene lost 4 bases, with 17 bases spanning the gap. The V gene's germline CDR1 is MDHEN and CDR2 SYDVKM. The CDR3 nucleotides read TGTGCCAGCGGAGGGGTGGGCGGACTCTATGGCTACACCTTC. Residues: CASGGVGGLYGYTF.

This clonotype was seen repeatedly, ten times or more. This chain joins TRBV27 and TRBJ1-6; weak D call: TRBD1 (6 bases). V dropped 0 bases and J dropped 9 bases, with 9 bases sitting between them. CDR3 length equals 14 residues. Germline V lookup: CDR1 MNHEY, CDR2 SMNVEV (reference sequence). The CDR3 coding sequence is TGTGCCAGCAGTTTATCGCGGGGGGCTTCACCCCTCCACTTT. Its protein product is CASSLSRGASPLHF.

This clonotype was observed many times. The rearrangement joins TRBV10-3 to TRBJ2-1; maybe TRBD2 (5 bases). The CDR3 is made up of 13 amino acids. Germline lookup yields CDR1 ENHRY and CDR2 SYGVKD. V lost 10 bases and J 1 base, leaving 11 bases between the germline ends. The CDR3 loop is CATSPGSYNEQFF. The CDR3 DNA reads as TGTGCCACATCGCCGGGGTCCTACAATGAGCAGTTCTTC.

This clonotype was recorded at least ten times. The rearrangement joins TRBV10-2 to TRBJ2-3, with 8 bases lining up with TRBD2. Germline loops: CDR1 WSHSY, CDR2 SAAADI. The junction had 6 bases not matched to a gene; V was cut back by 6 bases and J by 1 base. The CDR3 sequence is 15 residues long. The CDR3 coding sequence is TGCGCCAGCAGGACTTTGCGGGGGGGCACAGATACGCAGTATTTT. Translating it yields CASRTLRGGTDTQYF.

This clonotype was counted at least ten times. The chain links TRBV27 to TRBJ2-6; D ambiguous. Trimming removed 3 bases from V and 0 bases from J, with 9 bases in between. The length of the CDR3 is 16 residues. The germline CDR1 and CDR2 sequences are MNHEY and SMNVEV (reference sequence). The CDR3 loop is CASSFYVSSGANVLTF. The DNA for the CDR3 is TGTGCCAGCAGTTTTTATGTGAGCTCTGGGGCCAACGTCCTGACTTTC.

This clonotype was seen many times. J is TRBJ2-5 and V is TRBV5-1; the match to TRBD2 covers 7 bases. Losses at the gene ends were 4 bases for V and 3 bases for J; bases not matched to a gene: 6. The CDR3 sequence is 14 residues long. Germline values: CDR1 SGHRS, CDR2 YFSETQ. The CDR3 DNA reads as TGCGCCAGCAGCAGGACACTAGCGAAAGAGACCCAGTACTTC. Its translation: CASSRTLAKETQYF.

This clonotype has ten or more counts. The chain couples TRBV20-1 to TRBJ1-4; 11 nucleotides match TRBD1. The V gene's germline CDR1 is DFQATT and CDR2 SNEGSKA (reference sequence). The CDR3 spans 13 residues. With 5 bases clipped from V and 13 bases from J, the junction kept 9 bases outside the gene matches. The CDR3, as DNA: TGCAGTGCTCCGGACAGGGGGCGAGGGCGACTGTTTTTT. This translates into CSAPDRGRGRLFF.

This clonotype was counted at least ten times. DNA of the CDR3: TGCGCCAGCAGCTTAAGAACCGGGACTAGCGGTGGTGAGCAGTTCTTC. Translation gives CASSLRTGTSGGEQFF. The gene calls are TRBV5-1 and TRBJ2-1; TRBD2 agrees at 11 bases. With V trimmed by 2 bases and J by 9 bases, 10 bases remained unmatched. Germline V CDR1 and CDR2: SGHRS, YFSETQ. The CDR3 runs to 16 residues.

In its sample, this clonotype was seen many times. CDR3 protein: CASSAQGWDYEQYF. The CDR3 DNA sequence: TGTGCCAGCAGCGCACAGGGATGGGACTACGAGCAGTACTTC. The chain combines TRBV7-2 with TRBJ2-7, with D perhaps TRBD1 (6 bases). The V end lost 5 bases, the J end lost 3 bases, and 14 bases lay between the germline ends. Germline CDR1 and CDR2: SGHTA and FQGNSA. The CDR3 sequence is 14 residues long.

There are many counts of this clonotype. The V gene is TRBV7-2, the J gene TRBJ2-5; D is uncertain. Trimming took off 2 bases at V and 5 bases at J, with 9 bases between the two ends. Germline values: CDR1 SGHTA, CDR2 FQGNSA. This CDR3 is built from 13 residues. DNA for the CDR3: TGTGCCAGCAGCTTATGGCAGGAGGAGACCCAGTACTTC. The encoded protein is CASSLWQEETQYF.

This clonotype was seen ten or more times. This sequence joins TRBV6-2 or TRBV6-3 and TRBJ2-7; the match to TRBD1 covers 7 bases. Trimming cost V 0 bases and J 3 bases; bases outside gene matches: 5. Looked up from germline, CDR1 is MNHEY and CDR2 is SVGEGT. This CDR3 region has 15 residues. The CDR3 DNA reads TGTGCCAGCAGTTACTCCCCGGGACAGCTCTACGAGCAGTACTTC. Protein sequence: CASSYSPGQLYEQYF.

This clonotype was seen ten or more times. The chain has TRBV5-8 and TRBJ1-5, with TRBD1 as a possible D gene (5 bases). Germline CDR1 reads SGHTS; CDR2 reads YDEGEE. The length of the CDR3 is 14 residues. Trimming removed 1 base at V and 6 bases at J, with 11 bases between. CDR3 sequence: CASSLLRGSQPQHF. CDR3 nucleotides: TGTGCCAGCAGCTTGTTGAGGGGATCTCAGCCCCAGCATTTT. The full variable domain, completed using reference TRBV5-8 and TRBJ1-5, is EAGVTQSPTHLIKTRGQQATLRCSPISGHTSVYWYQQALGLGLQFLLWYDEGEERNRGNFPPRFSGRQFPNYSSELNVNALELEDSALYLCASSLLRGSQPQHFGDGTRLSIL.

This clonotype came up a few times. The CDR3 DNA reads as TGCGCCAGCAGAAGGACGGAGAGGGGTGAGACCCAGTACTTC. Translating it yields CASRRTERGETQYF. J is TRBJ2-5 and V is TRBV5-1; D possibly uses TRBD1 or TRBD2 (5 bases each). Germline CDR1 reads SGHRS; CDR2 reads YFSETQ. CDR3 length equals 14 residues. V was trimmed by 5 bases and J by 5 bases, leaving 16 bases between them.